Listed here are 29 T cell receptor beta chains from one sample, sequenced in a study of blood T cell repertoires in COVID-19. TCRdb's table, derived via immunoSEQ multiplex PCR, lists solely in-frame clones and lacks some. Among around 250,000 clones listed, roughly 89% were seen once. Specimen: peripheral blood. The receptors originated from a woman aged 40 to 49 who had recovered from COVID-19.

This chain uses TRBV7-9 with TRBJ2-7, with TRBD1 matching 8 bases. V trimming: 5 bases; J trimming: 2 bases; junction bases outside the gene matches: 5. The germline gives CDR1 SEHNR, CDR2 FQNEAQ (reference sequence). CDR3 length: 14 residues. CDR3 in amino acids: CASSPKDRAYEQYF. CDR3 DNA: TGTGCCAGCAGCCCAAAGGACAGGGCCTACGAGCAGTACTTC.

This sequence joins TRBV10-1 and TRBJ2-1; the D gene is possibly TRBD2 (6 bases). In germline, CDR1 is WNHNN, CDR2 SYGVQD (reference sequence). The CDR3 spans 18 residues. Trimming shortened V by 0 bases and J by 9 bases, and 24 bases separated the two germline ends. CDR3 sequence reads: CASSESSWTTSRVPEQFF. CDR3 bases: TGCGCCAGCAGTGAGTCGTCTTGGACTACTAGTAGAGTGCCTGAGCAGTTCTTC.

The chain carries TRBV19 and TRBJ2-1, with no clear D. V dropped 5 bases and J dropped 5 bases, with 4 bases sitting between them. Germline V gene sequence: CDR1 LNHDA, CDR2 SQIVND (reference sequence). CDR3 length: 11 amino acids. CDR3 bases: TGTGCCAGTAGTCTCCACAATGAGCAGTTCTTC. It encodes CASSLHNEQFF. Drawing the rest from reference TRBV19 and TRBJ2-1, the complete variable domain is DGGITQSPKYLFRKEGQNVTLSCEQNLNHDAMYWYRQDPGQGLRLIYYSQIVNDFQKGDIAEGYSVSREKKESFPLTVTSAQKNPTAFYLCASSLHNEQFFGPGTRLTVL.

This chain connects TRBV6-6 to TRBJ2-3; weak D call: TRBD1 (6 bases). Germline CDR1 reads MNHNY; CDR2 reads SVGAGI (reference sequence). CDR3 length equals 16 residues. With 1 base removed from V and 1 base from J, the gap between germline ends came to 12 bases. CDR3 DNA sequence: TGTGCCAGCAGTTACTACAGGGTTGCGGGCACAGATACGCAGTATTTT. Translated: CASSYYRVAGTDTQYF.

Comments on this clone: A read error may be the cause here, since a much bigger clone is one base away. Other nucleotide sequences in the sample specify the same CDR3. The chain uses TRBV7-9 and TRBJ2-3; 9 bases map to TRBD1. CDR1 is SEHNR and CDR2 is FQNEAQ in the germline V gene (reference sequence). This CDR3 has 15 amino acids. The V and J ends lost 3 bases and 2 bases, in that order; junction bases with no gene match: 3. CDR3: CASSFRDRDTDTQYF. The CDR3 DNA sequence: TGTGCCAGCAGCTTTCGGGACAGGGACACAGATACGCAGTATTTT.

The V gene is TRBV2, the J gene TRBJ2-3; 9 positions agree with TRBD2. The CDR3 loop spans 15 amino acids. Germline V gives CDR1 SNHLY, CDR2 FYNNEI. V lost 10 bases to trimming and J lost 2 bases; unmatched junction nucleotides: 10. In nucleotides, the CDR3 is TGTGCCACCCGGACTAGCGCGAGACTCACAGATACGCAGTATTTT. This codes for CATRTSARLTDTQYF.

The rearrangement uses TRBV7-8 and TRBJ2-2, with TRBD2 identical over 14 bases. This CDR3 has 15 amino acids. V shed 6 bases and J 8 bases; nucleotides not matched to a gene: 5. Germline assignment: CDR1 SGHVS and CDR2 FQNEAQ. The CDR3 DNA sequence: TGTGCCAGCAGGGGACTAGCGGGAGAGGCAGGGGAGCTGTTTTTT. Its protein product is CASRGLAGEAGELFF.

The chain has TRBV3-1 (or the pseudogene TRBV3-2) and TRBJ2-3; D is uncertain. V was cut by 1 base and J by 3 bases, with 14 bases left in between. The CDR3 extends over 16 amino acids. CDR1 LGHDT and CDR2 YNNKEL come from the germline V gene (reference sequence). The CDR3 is CASSQVGDLLTDTQYF. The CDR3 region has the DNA TGTGCCAGCAGCCAAGTTGGAGACTTACTAACAGATACGCAGTATTTT.

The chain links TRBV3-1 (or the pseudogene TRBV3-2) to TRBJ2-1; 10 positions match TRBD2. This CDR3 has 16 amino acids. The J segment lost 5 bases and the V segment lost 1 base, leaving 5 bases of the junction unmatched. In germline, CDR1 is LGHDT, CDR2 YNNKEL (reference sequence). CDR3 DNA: TGTGCCAGCAGCCAAGTCGCACTAGCGGGGCACAATGAGCAGTTCTTC. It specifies CASSQVALAGHNEQFF.

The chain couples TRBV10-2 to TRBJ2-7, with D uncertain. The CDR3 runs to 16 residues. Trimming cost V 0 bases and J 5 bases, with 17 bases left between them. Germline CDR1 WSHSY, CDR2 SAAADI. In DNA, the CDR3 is TGCGCCAGCAGTGAGTCGCGAGGATCATGGTACGACGAGCAGTACTTC. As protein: CASSESRGSWYDEQYF.

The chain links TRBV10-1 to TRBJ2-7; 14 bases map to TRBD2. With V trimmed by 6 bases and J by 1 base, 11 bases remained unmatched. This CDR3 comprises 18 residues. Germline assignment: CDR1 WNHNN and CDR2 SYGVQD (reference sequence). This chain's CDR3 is CASSLSPGTSGSSYEQYF. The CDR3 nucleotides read TGCGCCAGCAGCCTTTCTCCCGGGACTAGCGGGAGTTCCTACGAGCAGTACTTC.

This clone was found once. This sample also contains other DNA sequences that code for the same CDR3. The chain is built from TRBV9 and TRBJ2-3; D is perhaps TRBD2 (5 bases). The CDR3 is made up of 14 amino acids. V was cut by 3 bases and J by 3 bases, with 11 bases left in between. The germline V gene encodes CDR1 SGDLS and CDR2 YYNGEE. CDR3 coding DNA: TGTGCCAGCAGCGGGGGTCGGGGTACAGATACGCAGTATTTT. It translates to CASSGGRGTDTQYF.

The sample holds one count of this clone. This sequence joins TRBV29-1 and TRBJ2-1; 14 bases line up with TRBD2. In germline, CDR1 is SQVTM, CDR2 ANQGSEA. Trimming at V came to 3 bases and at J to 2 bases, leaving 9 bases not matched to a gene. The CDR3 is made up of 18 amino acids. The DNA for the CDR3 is TGCAGCGTTGAGTGGGGACTAGCGGGAGACGCCGCCTACAATGAGCAGTTCTTC. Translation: CSVEWGLAGDAAYNEQFF.

In DNA, the CDR3 is TGTGCCAGCAGCGCGACTAGCGGGAGTTCGTTCGAGCAGTACTTC. As protein: CASSATSGSSFEQYF. The rearrangement uses TRBV5-4 and TRBJ2-7; 12 bases agree with TRBD2. V lost 4 bases and J lost 6; bases outside the gene matches: 8. The CDR3 contains 15 residues. Germline CDR1 SGHNT, CDR2 YYREEE (reference sequence).

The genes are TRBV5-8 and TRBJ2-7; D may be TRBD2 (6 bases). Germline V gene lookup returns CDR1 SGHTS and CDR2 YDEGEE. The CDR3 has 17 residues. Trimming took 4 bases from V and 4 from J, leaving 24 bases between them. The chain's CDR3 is CASSIHIVRESAYEQYF. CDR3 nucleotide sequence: TGTGCCAGCAGCATCCACATAGTCCGGGAGAGTGCGTACGAGCAGTACTTC. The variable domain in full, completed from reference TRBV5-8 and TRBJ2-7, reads EAGVTQSPTHLIKTRGQQATLRCSPISGHTSVYWYQQALGLGLQFLLWYDEGEERNRGNFPPRFSGRQFPNYSSELNVNALELEDSALYLCASSIHIVRESAYEQYFGPGTRLTVT.

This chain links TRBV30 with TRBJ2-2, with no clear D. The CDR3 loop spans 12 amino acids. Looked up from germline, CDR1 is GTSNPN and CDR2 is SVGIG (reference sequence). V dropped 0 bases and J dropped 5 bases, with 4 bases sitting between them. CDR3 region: CAWSVMTGELFF. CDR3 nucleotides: TGTGCCTGGAGTGTTATGACCGGGGAGCTGTTTTTT.

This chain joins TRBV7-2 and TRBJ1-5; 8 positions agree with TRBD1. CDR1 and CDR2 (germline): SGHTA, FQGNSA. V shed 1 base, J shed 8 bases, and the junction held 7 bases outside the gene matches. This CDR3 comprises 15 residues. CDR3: CASSLGGQGSKPQHF. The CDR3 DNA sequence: TGTGCCAGCAGCTTAGGAGGACAGGGTAGTAAGCCCCAGCATTTT.

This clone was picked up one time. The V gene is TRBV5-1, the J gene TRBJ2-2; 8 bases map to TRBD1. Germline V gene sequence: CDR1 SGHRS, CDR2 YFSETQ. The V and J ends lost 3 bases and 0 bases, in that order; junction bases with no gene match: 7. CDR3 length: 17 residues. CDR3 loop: CASSSVPGQANTGELFF. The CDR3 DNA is TGCGCCAGCAGCTCAGTTCCGGGACAGGCGAACACCGGGGAGCTGTTTTTT.

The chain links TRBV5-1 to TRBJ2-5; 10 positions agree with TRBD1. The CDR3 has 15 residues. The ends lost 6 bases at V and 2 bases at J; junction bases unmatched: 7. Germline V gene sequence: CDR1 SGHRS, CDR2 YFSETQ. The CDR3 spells CASNPRTGGQETQYF. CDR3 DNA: TGCGCCAGCAACCCCCGGACAGGGGGTCAAGAGACCCAGTACTTC.

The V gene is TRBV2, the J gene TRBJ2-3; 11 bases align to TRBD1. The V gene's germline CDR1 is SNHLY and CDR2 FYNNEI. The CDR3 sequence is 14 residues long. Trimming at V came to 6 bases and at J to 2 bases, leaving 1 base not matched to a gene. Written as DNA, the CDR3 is TGTGCCAGCAGCGGACAGGGGGCCACAGATACGCAGTATTTT. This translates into CASSGQGATDTQYF.

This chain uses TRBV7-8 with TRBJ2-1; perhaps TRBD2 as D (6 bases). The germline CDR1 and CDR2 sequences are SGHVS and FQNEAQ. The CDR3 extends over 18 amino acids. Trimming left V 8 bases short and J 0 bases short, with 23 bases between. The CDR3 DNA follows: TGTGCCAGCTCCCAGGGCCTCTCTAGCGTGAGCTCCTACAATGAGCAGTTCTTC. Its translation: CASSQGLSSVSSYNEQFF.

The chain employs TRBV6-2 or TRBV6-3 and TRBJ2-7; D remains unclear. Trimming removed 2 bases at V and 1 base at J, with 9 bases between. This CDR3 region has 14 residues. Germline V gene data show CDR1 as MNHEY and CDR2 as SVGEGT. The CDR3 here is CASSYGQLSYEQYF. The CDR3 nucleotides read TGTGCCAGCAGTTACGGGCAGCTATCCTACGAGCAGTACTTC.

CDR3 nucleotides: TGTGCCAGCAGCATTTCGGAGGGACAGGGGGTCAATGAGCAGTTCTTC. Translating it yields CASSISEGQGVNEQFF. J is TRBJ2-1 and V is TRBV4-2; TRBD1 matches at 11 bases. This CDR3 is built from 16 residues. V shed 5 bases and J 6 bases; nucleotides not matched to a gene: 9. Germline values: CDR1 LGHNA, CDR2 YNFKEQ.

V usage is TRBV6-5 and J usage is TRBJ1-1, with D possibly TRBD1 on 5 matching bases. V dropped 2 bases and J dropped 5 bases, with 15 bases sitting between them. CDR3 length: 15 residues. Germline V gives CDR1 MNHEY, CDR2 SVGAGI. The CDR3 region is CASSYAGRGETEAFF. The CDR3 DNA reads TGTGCCAGCAGTTACGCTGGGAGGGGCGAGACTGAAGCTTTCTTT.

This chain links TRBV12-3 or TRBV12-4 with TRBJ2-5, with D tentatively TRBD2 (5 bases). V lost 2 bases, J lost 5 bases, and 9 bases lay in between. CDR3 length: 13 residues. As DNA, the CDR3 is TGTGCCAGCAGTTTATCGCTAGCCGAGACCCAGTACTTC. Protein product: CASSLSLAETQYF.

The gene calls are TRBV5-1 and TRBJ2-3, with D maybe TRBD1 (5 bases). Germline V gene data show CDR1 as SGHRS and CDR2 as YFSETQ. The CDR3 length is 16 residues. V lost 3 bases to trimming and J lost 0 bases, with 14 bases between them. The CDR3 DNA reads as TGCGCCAGCAGCTCAACAGGATATACTAGCACAGATACGCAGTATTTT. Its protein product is CASSSTGYTSTDTQYF.

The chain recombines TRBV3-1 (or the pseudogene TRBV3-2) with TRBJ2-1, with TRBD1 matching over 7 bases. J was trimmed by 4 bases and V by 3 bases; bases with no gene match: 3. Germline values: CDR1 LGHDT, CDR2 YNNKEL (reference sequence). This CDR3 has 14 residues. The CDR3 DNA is TGTGCCAGCAGCCAGCGACAGGGTTACAATGAGCAGTTCTTC. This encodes CASSQRQGYNEQFF.

The CDR3 nucleotides are TGTGCCAGCAGTCTCCGACTAGGTCGCGAGCAGTACTTC. Its translation: CASSLRLGREQYF. The J gene is TRBJ2-7, the V gene TRBV27; D is possibly TRBD2 (6 bases). Germline CDR1 MNHEY, CDR2 SMNVEV (reference sequence). This CDR3 has 13 amino acids. Trimming removed 5 bases at V and 6 bases at J, with 14 bases between.

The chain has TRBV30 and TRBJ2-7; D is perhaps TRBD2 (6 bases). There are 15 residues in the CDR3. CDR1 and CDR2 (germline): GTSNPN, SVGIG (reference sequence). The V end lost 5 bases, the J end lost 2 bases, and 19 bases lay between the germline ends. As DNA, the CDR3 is TGTGCCTGGTCACATGCTAGCGACGCCACCTACGAGCAGTACTTC. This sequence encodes CAWSHASDATYEQYF.